Sequencing of this T cell receptor beta chain was carried out in a study of T cells in Graves' hyperthyroidism and ophthalmopathy. RNA transcripts yielded amplified TCR beta CDR3 regions. The HTBI primer set drove a first-round RT-PCR of the TCR CDR3. TCRdb re-called the multiplex PCR reads with MiXCR, one entry per CDR3 protein. The sample consists of a few hundred thousand distinct CDR3 sequences, about 43% of them appearing once. This clonotype was observed at least ten times. Its target is unknown. The study, taken as a whole, reports: The model's output predicted ophthalmopathy at a median of 6.5 months prior to onset. Ophthalmopathy and stable hyperthyroidism were told apart by a 13 V-J model. Most expanded thyroid clonotypes above 0.001 recurred in blood.

The CDR3 consists of 13 residues. V shed 6 bases and J 7 bases; nucleotides not matched to a gene: 3. Used for diagnoses were clinical symptoms, serum thyroxine and TRAb, thyroid ultrasound and orbital computed tomography. Sequences were obtained from peripheral blood or thyroid tissue (not recorded which). The chain has TRBV12-3 or TRBV12-4 and TRBJ1-3; 10 bases are shared with TRBD1. This TCR came from an adult woman with Graves' disease, either hyperthyroidism or ophthalmopathy (not recorded which). For the CDR3, the DNA is TGTGCCAGCAGCCGGACAGGGGGTAACACCATATATTTT. This sequence encodes CASSRTGGNTIYF.